The 20 T cell receptor beta chains presented below share a single source sample, sequenced in a study of cytomegalovirus exposure and HLA in healthy donors. Assay: immunoSEQ multiplex PCR; the TCRdb copy retains only in-frame clones and omits some. The sample holds roughly 77,000 clones, 95% seen once. Material for sequencing was PBMCs. The receptors stem from a woman under 30 in good health and CMV-seronegative.

This chain connects TRBV6-4 to TRBJ2-1; D perhaps matches TRBD1 (5 bases). V was trimmed by 6 bases and J by 5 bases, leaving 11 bases between them. The CDR3 covers 13 residues. Germline CDR1 is MRHNA and CDR2 is SNTAGT. This CDR3 is CASSQTDNNEQFF. The CDR3 DNA follows: TGTGCCAGCAGCCAGACAGATAACAATGAGCAGTTCTTC.

The CDR3 DNA reads as TGTGCCAGCAGCTTAGCCGGGACAGGGAATGTTTCACCCCTCCACTTT. This sequence encodes CASSLAGTGNVSPLHF. This rearrangement joins TRBV7-8 to TRBJ1-6; 9 bases agree with TRBD1. Per the germline V gene, CDR1 is SGHVS and CDR2 is FQNEAQ. The CDR3 spans 16 residues. V lost 0 bases, J lost 9 bases, and 6 bases stayed unmatched.

In its sample, this clone was seen once. The chain employs TRBV6-6 and TRBJ1-4, with D unclear. V lost 0 bases to trimming and J lost 8 bases, with 4 bases between them. CDR3 length equals 12 residues. Germline V gives CDR1 MNHNY, CDR2 SVGAGI (reference sequence). The CDR3 sequence is CASSYSYEKLFF. The CDR3 nucleotides read TGTGCCAGCAGTTACTCCTACGAAAAACTGTTTTTT.

This chain connects TRBV21-1 to TRBJ1-3; TRBD1, the table's D call, was not compared with the DNA. TRBV21-1 is described as a pseudogene. CDR3 length: 16 residues. CDR3 protein: CASSYQVQHARNTIYF. The CDR3 DNA follows: TGTGCCAGCAGTTACCAAGTACAACACGCACGAAACACCATATATTTT.

The chain carries TRBV29-1 and TRBJ2-5; 9 nucleotides line up with TRBD2. Germline V gives CDR1 SQVTM, CDR2 ANQGSEA. The CDR3 is 18 amino acids. V gave up 3 bases and J gave up 5 bases; unmatched junction bases: 19. The CDR3 bases are TGCAGCGTTGACATGGTGACTAGCGGATCACTCCTCAGGGAGACCCAGTACTTC. Its translation: CSVDMVTSGSLLRETQYF.

The CDR3 reads CASSFTGTDGYTF. CDR3 in DNA: TGTGCCAGCAGCTTTACGGGAACAGATGGCTACACCTTC. The chain employs TRBV5-8 and TRBJ1-2; D call uncertain. CDR3 size: 13 residues. CDR1 is SGHTS, CDR2 YDEGEE, per germline. Between the trimmed V and J ends, which lost 2 bases and 6 bases, there was a span of 11 bases.

The J gene is TRBJ2-2, the V gene TRBV9; no definite D call. The CDR3 has 13 amino acids. CDR1 and CDR2 (germline): SGDLS, YYNGEE. V was cut by 0 bases and J by 4 bases, with 4 bases left in between. The CDR3 is CASSVASTGELFF. As DNA, the CDR3 is TGTGCCAGCAGCGTAGCTAGCACCGGGGAGCTGTTTTTT.

V usage is TRBV27 and J usage is TRBJ1-2; the D gene is possibly TRBD1 (6 bases). The CDR3 runs to 13 residues. V was clipped by 10 bases and J by 1 base, with 13 bases between them. Germline V gives CDR1 MNHEY, CDR2 SMNVEV (reference sequence). The CDR3 reads CATRDIRNYGYTF. The CDR3 bases are TGTGCCACCCGGGACATCCGTAACTATGGCTACACCTTC.

This rearrangement joins TRBV13 to TRBJ1-3; no clear D gene. V dropped 8 bases and J dropped 9 bases, with 11 bases sitting between them. This CDR3 is built from 11 residues. Germline V gene lookup returns CDR1 PRHDT and CDR2 FYEKMQ (reference sequence). The CDR3 sequence is CASLTRGTIYF. CDR3 bases: TGTGCCAGCCTTACCCGGGGCACCATATATTTT.

The chain has TRBV20-1 and TRBJ1-5; D is unresolved. The V end was cut by 6 bases, the J end by 2 bases, with 5 bases between. The CDR3 has 11 residues. Germline V gives CDR1 DFQATT, CDR2 SNEGSKA (reference sequence). The DNA of the CDR3 is TGCAGTGCCGAGGGCAATCAGCCCCAGCATTTT. This sequence encodes CSAEGNQPQHF.

This chain joins TRBV11-2 and TRBJ2-7; a possible D gene is TRBD1 (6 bases). This CDR3 has 13 amino acids. The germline V gene has CDR1 SGHAT and CDR2 FQNNGV. Trimming removed 5 bases at V and 1 base at J, with 9 bases between. DNA for the CDR3: TGTGCCAGCAGCGCAGACAGGTCCTACGAGCAGTACTTC. Amino acids: CASSADRSYEQYF.

The rearrangement joins TRBV28 to TRBJ1-5; no clear D gene. The germline CDR1 and CDR2 sequences are MDHEN and SYDVKM. There are 12 residues in the CDR3. V dropped 1 base and J dropped 7 bases, with 5 bases sitting between them. CDR3 protein: CASSLLRQPQHF. In DNA form, the CDR3 reads TGTGCCAGCAGTTTATTGCGGCAGCCCCAGCATTTT.

This clone appeared a few times. J is TRBJ2-1 and V is TRBV7-9; D is perhaps TRBD2 (5 bases). V dropped 4 bases and J dropped 0 bases, with 16 bases sitting between them. Germline V gives CDR1 SEHNR, CDR2 FQNEAQ (reference sequence). CDR3 length: 17 residues. Here the CDR3 reads CASSSGGKGSSYNEQFF. CDR3 coding DNA: TGTGCCAGCAGCTCCGGAGGAAAGGGTAGCTCCTACAATGAGCAGTTCTTC.

This sequence joins TRBV10-3 and TRBJ1-1; D might be TRBD1 (6 bases). V was trimmed by 2 bases and J by 1 base, leaving 11 bases between them. This CDR3 comprises 15 residues. Germline V CDR1 and CDR2: ENHRY, SYGVKD. The CDR3 bases are TGTGCCATCAGTGAGCCGGGGGGGCCGAACACTGAAGCTTTCTTT. Translated: CAISEPGGPNTEAFF.

V usage is TRBV7-9 and J usage is TRBJ1-4; TRBD1 aligns across 7 bases. The CDR3 covers 16 residues. The J segment lost 8 bases and the V segment lost 1 base, leaving 10 bases of the junction unmatched. Germline lookup yields CDR1 SEHNR and CDR2 FQNEAQ (reference sequence). The CDR3, as DNA: TGTGCCAGCAGCTTAGGCCGGGACAGATGGGGAGAAAAACTGTTTTTT. Residues: CASSLGRDRWGEKLFF.

The V call is TRBV9, the J call TRBJ1-6; 7 bases line up with TRBD1. CDR3 length: 17 residues. V lost 1 base, J lost 0 bases, and 4 bases stayed unmatched. Germline-derived CDR1 and CDR2 are SGDLS and YYNGEE. The CDR3 sequence: CASSVRDRISYNSPLHF. CDR3 DNA sequence: TGTGCCAGCAGCGTAAGGGACAGAATCTCCTATAATTCACCCCTCCACTTT. The full variable domain, in which reference TRBV9 and TRBJ1-6 provide the parts outside the CDR3, is DSGVTQTPKHLITATGQRVTLRCSPRSGDLSVYWYQQSLDQGLQFLIQYYNGEERAKGNILERFSAQQFPDLHSELNLSSLELGDSALYFCASSVRDRISYNSPLHFGNGTRLTVT.

The chain has TRBV2 and TRBJ2-1, with 11 bases lining up with TRBD1. Germline V gene sequence: CDR1 SNHLY, CDR2 FYNNEI. The CDR3 is made up of 15 amino acids. J was trimmed by 7 bases and V by 10 bases; bases with no gene match: 12. This CDR3 is CAIRSPGQGVNEQFF. CDR3 bases: TGTGCCATCCGGTCCCCGGGACAGGGGGTTAATGAGCAGTTCTTC. The entire variable domain, with the rest obtained from reference TRBV2 and TRBJ2-1, is as follows: EPEVTQTPSHQVTQMGQEVILRCVPISNHLYFYWYRQILGQKVEFLVSFYNNEISEKSEIFDDQFSVERPDGSNFTLKIRSTKLEDSAMYFCAIRSPGQGVNEQFFGPGTRLTVL.

The chain uses TRBV12-5 and TRBJ2-1, with a weak D call TRBD2 (6 bases). This CDR3 is 17 amino acids long. Germline values: CDR1 LGHNT, CDR2 FRNRAP. Trimming pared 3 bases from V and 5 bases from J, leaving 20 bases between. Here the CDR3 DNA reads TGTGCTAGTGGTTTATCGACTGCTAGCGAGGGAAACAATGAGCAGTTCTTC. Translated, it gives CASGLSTASEGNNEQFF.

The chain has TRBV27 and TRBJ1-5; 7 nucleotides line up with TRBD1. The CDR3 extends over 12 amino acids. V gave up 7 bases and J gave up 6 bases; unmatched junction bases: 3. CDR1 is MNHEY, CDR2 SMNVEV, per germline (reference sequence). The CDR3, as DNA: TGTGCCAGCAAGGCAGGGGGTCAGCCCCAGCATTTT. It translates to CASKAGGQPQHF.

This chain uses TRBV6-5 with TRBJ1-4; TRBD1 matches at 7 bases. The germline CDR1 and CDR2 sequences are MNHEY and SVGAGI. The ends lost 8 bases at V and 8 bases at J; junction bases unmatched: 14. The CDR3 is 15 residues long. The CDR3 here is CASSPRGRGMEKLFF. CDR3 sequence (DNA): TGTGCCAGCTCACCCAGGGGCAGGGGGATGGAAAAACTGTTTTTT.